The rows below give T cell receptor beta chains drawn from one sample of a study of cytomegalovirus exposure and HLA in healthy donors. TCRdb's table, derived via immunoSEQ multiplex PCR, lists solely in-frame clones and lacks some. In the table there are 210,000 or so clones, 85% of which are singletons. The sample taken for sequencing was PBMCs. The receptors here all came from a girl aged 2-10 years in good health and CMV-seronegative. The CDR3 runs from the conserved cysteine through the conserved F or W. D genes are given only for firm matches.

TRBV5-4	TRBJ2-7	TRBD2	CASSLAHGGGSPYEQYF
TRBV7-9	TRBJ2-7	.	CASSAQRHPTYEQYF
TRBV30	TRBJ1-1	.	CAWSPGRNTEAFF
TRBV10-2	TRBJ2-2	TRBD2	CASTLAGGVINTGELFF
TRBV27	TRBJ2-4	TRBD1	CASSHALDRAEGTKNIQYF
TRBV20-1	TRBJ2-7	TRBD1	CSAINRGEQYF
TRBV13	TRBJ2-3	TRBD2	CASSFGRRSTDTQYF
TRBV20-1	TRBJ1-1	TRBD1	CSAPDRVEAFF
TRBV25-1	TRBJ1-1	TRBD1	CASSGDRGRTTEAFF
TRBV2	TRBJ2-5	TRBD1	CASSRQGVAETQYF
TRBV2	TRBJ2-1	.	CASIPGSVGEQFF
TRBV6-1	TRBJ2-7	TRBD1	CAGGTGPYEQYF
TRBV30	TRBJ1-5	.	CAWSFREAQPQHF
TRBV10-1	TRBJ2-1	TRBD2	CASSDTSVWGNEQFF
TRBV4-1	TRBJ1-2	.	CASSRAGKGYTF
TRBV9	TRBJ1-1	.	CASSREEGRTEAFF
TRBV7-9	TRBJ1-2	TRBD1	CASSYGQVEGYTF
TRBV7-9	TRBJ2-1	.	CASSPRQNNEQFF
TRBV2	TRBJ2-1	TRBD2	CASSEREREGEQFF
TRBV7-3	TRBJ2-1	TRBD1	CASSLKSGGQGGSSYNEQFF
TRBV5-6	TRBJ1-2	.	CASSLVQNYGYTF
TRBV2	TRBJ2-7	TRBD2	CASSVRDYSYEQYF
TRBV19	TRBJ2-5	.	CASSRHLSGQETQYF
TRBV7-9	TRBJ2-5	TRBD1	CSSRLNTLRGRRETQYF
TRBV4-2	TRBJ2-1	TRBD2	CASSQGSAGGPQFF
TRBV11-2	TRBJ2-1	.	CASSPTPYDNEQFF
TRBV6-6	TRBJ1-2	.	CASSYSSRDNMGGYTF
TRBV11-3	TRBJ2-5	.	CASSLTLRETQYF
TRBV27	TRBJ2-2	.	CASGARTRTGELFF
TRBV5-1	TRBJ1-1	TRBD1	CASSLSGQMNTEAFF
TRBV30	TRBJ1-1	.	CAWSVVSGKAEAFF
TRBV20-1	TRBJ2-7	.	CSASQGWGMIF
TRBV10-3	TRBJ2-1	.	CAISELSRGGNEQFF
TRBV6-5	TRBJ2-2	.	CASSPGVTGELFF
TRBV19	TRBJ1-4	.	CASSIGQGIEKLFF
TRBV4-2	TRBJ1-1	TRBD1	CASSQLNVQGSEAFF
TRBV4-1	TRBJ2-7	.	CASSQDPVGGYEQYF
TRBV5-1	TRBJ2-5	TRBD2	CASSFLTSGSSETQYF
TRBV27	TRBJ2-1	.	CASSQSSANSYNEQFF
TRBV6-5	TRBJ1-2	TRBD1	CANNNRGASGYTF
TRBV7-2	TRBJ1-2	.	CASSLGRPGTF
TRBV10-3	TRBJ2-4	TRBD2	CAISPRREGPNIQYF
TRBV19	TRBJ1-1	.	CASRLLDRLNTEAFF
TRBV27	TRBJ2-4	TRBD1	CASSLRQGLNIQYF
TRBV19	TRBJ2-2	.	CASRLFPGTELFF
TRBV2	TRBJ1-6	TRBD1	CASSLNAGGDLNSPLHF
TRBV18	TRBJ1-2	.	CASSLTRQDYGYTF
TRBV29-1	TRBJ2-7	TRBD2	CSGTSGGALEQYF